The 20 T cell receptor beta chains presented below share a single source sample, sequenced in a study of T cells in localized non-small cell lung cancer. TCRdb keeps only in-frame clones here, not all; method: immunoSEQ multiplex PCR. The table shows thousands of clones, with roughly 44% occurring only once. Source: lymph node tissue, taken before any cancer treatment. These receptors were collected from a man aged 40 to 70 with stage I lung adenocarcinoma.

CDR3 DNA sequence: TGTGCCAGCAGCGTAGGAGGGGGCGCGAATCAGCCCCAGCATTTT. Its translation is CASSVGGGANQPQHF. V gene TRBV9 combines with J gene TRBJ1-5; TRBD1 agrees at 7 bases. Germline V gene sequence: CDR1 SGDLS, CDR2 YYNGEE. Trimming removed 0 bases from V and 4 bases from J; junction bases left unmatched: 4. This CDR3 spans 15 amino acids.

This clone occurred a few times. CDR3 nucleotides: TGCAGCGTTCGTTTTGCAGGCCTCAATGAGCAGTTCTTC. Translating it yields CSVRFAGLNEQFF. V is TRBV29-1 and J is TRBJ2-1; D uncertain. The V end was cut by 5 bases, the J end by 6 bases, with 14 bases between. This CDR3 has 13 amino acids. Germline V lookup: CDR1 SQVTM, CDR2 ANQGSEA.

V gene TRBV28 combines with J gene TRBJ1-1, with 7 bases lining up with TRBD1. The CDR3 covers 15 residues. The germline V gene encodes CDR1 MDHEN and CDR2 SYDVKM. V lost 5 bases, J lost 4 bases, and 10 bases stayed unmatched. The CDR3 loop is CASSAAMAGGTEAFF. The CDR3 bases are TGTGCCAGCAGTGCCGCCATGGCAGGGGGCACTGAAGCTTTCTTT.

The chain joins TRBV9 to TRBJ2-1; D is perhaps TRBD1 (5 bases). Trimming pared 0 bases from V and 6 bases from J, leaving 13 bases between. CDR3 size: 15 residues. Germline V CDR1 and CDR2: SGDLS, YYNGEE. CDR3 coding DNA: TGTGCCAGCAGCGTAGTCCAGGGTCCAGGCAATGAGCAGTTCTTC. Translating it yields CASSVVQGPGNEQFF.

The chain links TRBV19 to TRBJ2-5; 11 bases are a match to TRBD2. In germline, CDR1 is LNHDA, CDR2 SQIVND (reference sequence). Unmatched junction bases numbered 6, after V lost 5 bases and J lost 4 bases. This CDR3 comprises 15 residues. This CDR3 reads CASSPSGRSAETQYF. The DNA of the CDR3 is TGTGCCAGTAGTCCTAGCGGGAGGTCCGCAGAGACCCAGTACTTC.

J is TRBJ1-1 and V is TRBV28; TRBD1 aligns across 9 bases. CDR1 and CDR2 (germline): MDHEN, SYDVKM. The length of the CDR3 is 16 residues. V trimming: 5 bases; J trimming: 2 bases; junction bases outside the gene matches: 9. The CDR3 loop reads CASSLTDRGGNTEAFF. The CDR3 DNA sequence: TGTGCCAGCAGTCTCACGGACAGGGGCGGTAACACTGAAGCTTTCTTT.

The chain has TRBV19 and TRBJ2-2; D gene unclear. The CDR3 extends over 12 amino acids. Germline loops: CDR1 LNHDA, CDR2 SQIVND (reference sequence). V lost 3 bases, J lost 5 bases, and 4 bases lay in between. The DNA for the CDR3 is TGTGCCAGTAGTATCGGGACCGGGGAGCTGTTTTTT. This sequence encodes CASSIGTGELFF. Looking up the rest from reference TRBV19 and TRBJ2-2 gives the full variable domain: DGGITQSPKYLFRKEGQNVTLSCEQNLNHDAMYWYRQDPGQGLRLIYYSQIVNDFQKGDIAEGYSVSREKKESFPLTVTSAQKNPTAFYLCASSIGTGELFFGEGSRLTVL.

There are a few counts of this clone. The V gene is TRBV28, the J gene TRBJ1-2, with D unclear. CDR1 and CDR2 (germline): MDHEN, SYDVKM. V lost 3 bases and J lost 7, with 12 bases in between. The CDR3 length is 13 residues. This CDR3 reads CASSLLGAGGYTF. The CDR3 DNA follows: TGTGCCAGCAGTTTGCTGGGAGCCGGTGGCTACACCTTC.

This chain links TRBV11-3 with TRBJ2-6; the match to TRBD1 covers 7 bases. This CDR3 contains 15 residues. In germline, CDR1 is SGHNT, CDR2 YENEEA. V lost 8 bases to trimming and J lost 8 bases; unmatched junction nucleotides: 12. The CDR3 loop reads CASVSRTGWPNVLTF. CDR3 coding DNA: TGTGCCAGCGTCTCCCGGACAGGTTGGCCCAACGTCCTGACTTTC. Using reference TRBV11-3 and TRBJ2-6 for the parts outside the CDR3, the full variable domain is EAGVVQSPRYKIIEKKQPVAFWCNPISGHNTLYWYLQNLGQGPELLIRYENEEAVDDSQLPKDRFSAERLKGVDSTLKIQPAELGDSAVYLCASVSRTGWPNVLTFGAGSRLTVL.

This clone came up a few times. The junction departs from the called germline gene at one end, perhaps through a read error. The chain combines TRBV28 with TRBJ1-2, with 7 bases that match TRBD1. Germline-derived CDR1 and CDR2 are MDHEN and SYDVKM. The CDR3 covers 16 residues. CDR3 DNA sequence: TGTGCCAACAGTTTCGCGACAGGGAACCACTACTATGGCTACACCTTC. It translates to CANSFATGNHYYGYTF.

The J gene is TRBJ2-7, the V gene TRBV10-2; 9 nucleotides align to TRBD2. Germline CDR1 WSHSY, CDR2 SAAADI. The ends lost 3 bases at V and 7 bases at J; junction bases unmatched: 13. The CDR3 loop spans 16 amino acids. CDR3 loop: CASSDPSGASAGEQYF. CDR3 in DNA: TGCGCCAGCAGTGACCCTAGCGGGGCTTCAGCGGGAGAGCAGTACTTC.

This chain links TRBV9 with TRBJ1-2; 7 positions match TRBD1. The V gene end was trimmed by 2 bases and the J gene end by 4 bases; junction bases not matched to a gene: 8. The CDR3 has 15 amino acids. The germline CDR1 and CDR2 sequences are SGDLS and YYNGEE. The DNA for the CDR3 is TGTGCCAGCAGCGTCGACCCGGGGACAGCCTATGGCTACACCTTC. Encoded protein: CASSVDPGTAYGYTF.

This clone was counted between two and nine times. The chain joins TRBV9 to TRBJ1-2, with 11 bases fitting TRBD1. The V gene end was trimmed by 3 bases and the J gene end by 4 bases; junction bases not matched to a gene: 11. CDR3 length: 17 amino acids. The germline V gene has CDR1 SGDLS and CDR2 YYNGEE. CDR3 protein: CASSEGKGQGAVYGYTF. CDR3 DNA sequence: TGTGCCAGCAGCGAGGGGAAAGGACAGGGGGCTGTCTATGGCTACACCTTC.

This clone was detected a few times. CDR3 in amino acids: CASSHGPSGDPGDYEQYF. The DNA of the CDR3 is TGTGCCAGTAGCCATGGTCCTAGCGGGGATCCCGGCGACTACGAGCAGTACTTC. V usage is TRBV19 and J usage is TRBJ2-7; 9 nucleotides align to TRBD2. CDR3 length: 18 amino acids. Germline CDR1 and CDR2: LNHDA and SQIVND (reference sequence). V lost 6 bases and J lost 3; bases outside the gene matches: 18.

The V call is TRBV30, the J call TRBJ1-1; maybe TRBD1 (5 bases). The CDR3 loop spans 13 amino acids. V was shortened by 0 bases and J by 1 base, with 6 bases between the two germline ends. Per the germline V gene, CDR1 is GTSNPN and CDR2 is SVGIG (reference sequence). The CDR3 DNA reads as TGTGCCTGGAGTGTTGGGGGGAACACTGAAGCTTTCTTT. Protein: CAWSVGGNTEAFF.

The chain combines TRBV28 with TRBJ2-7; D is ambiguous. The CDR3 extends over 15 amino acids. The germline V gene encodes CDR1 MDHEN and CDR2 SYDVKM. The V end was cut by 3 bases, the J end by 0 bases, with 12 bases between. The CDR3 region is CASSFGPHSSYEQYF. The CDR3 DNA sequence: TGTGCCAGCAGTTTTGGCCCGCACAGCTCCTACGAGCAGTACTTC.

This rearrangement joins TRBV6-8 to TRBJ2-1; D is unresolved. This CDR3 spans 13 amino acids. Germline CDR1 MNHGY, CDR2 SAAAGT. V lost 7 bases and J 8 bases, leaving 15 bases between the germline ends. The CDR3 reads CASTGQPLDEQFF. CDR3 DNA sequence: TGTGCCAGCACCGGCCAACCCCTAGATGAGCAGTTCTTC.

The chain links TRBV10-2 to TRBJ1-6, with a tentative D call TRBD1 (5 bases). V lost 3 bases to trimming and J lost 12 bases, with 18 bases between them. Looked up from germline, CDR1 is WSHSY and CDR2 is SAAADI. This CDR3 is built from 15 residues. The CDR3 loop is CASSDRESGTLPLHF. For the CDR3, the DNA is TGCGCCAGCAGTGACAGGGAATCGGGGACTTTACCCCTCCACTTT.

In this sample, this clone turned up once. The chain is built from TRBV14 and TRBJ1-2, with D possibly TRBD1 on 5 matching bases. V was pared by 0 bases and J by 7 bases, with 21 bases between. The CDR3 covers 17 residues. The germline V gene has CDR1 SGHDN and CDR2 FVKESK. CDR3 coding DNA: TGTGCCAGCAGCCAAGATCGCGGGATGGGGACCTTCTTTGGCTACACCTTC. Translated, it gives CASSQDRGMGTFFGYTF.

This clone was seen only a few times. The chain recombines TRBV11-3 with TRBJ2-1; TRBD2 matches 14 bases. With V trimmed by 5 bases and J by 10 bases, 13 bases remained unmatched. CDR3 length: 17 amino acids. Germline values: CDR1 SGHNT, CDR2 YENEEA. The CDR3: CASSRSRLAGGLEEQFF. CDR3 in DNA: TGTGCCAGCAGCCGAAGCCGACTAGCGGGAGGGCTGGAGGAGCAGTTCTTC.